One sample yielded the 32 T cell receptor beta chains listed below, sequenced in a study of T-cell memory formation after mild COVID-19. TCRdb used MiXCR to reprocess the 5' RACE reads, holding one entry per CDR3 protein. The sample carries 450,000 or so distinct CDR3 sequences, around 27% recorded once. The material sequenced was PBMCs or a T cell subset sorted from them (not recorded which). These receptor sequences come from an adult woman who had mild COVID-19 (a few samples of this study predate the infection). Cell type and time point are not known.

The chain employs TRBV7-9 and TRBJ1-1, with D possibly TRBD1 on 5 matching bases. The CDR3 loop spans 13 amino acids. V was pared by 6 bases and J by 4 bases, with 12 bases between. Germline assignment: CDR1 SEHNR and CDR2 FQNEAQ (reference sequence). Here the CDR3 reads CASSRGGSTEAFF. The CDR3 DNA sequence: TGTGCCAGCAGTAGGGGAGGTAGCACTGAAGCTTTCTTT.

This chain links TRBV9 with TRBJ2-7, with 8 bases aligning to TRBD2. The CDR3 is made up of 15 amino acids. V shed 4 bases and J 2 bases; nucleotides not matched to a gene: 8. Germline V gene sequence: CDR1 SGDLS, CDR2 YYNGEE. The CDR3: CASSPGGSGAYEQYF. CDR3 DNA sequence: TGTGCCAGCAGCCCCGGGGGTAGCGGGGCCTACGAGCAGTACTTC.

In DNA, the CDR3 is TGCAGTGCTAGAGATCGGGCGGGGGAAAGGAATGAGCAGTTCTTC. Translated: CSARDRAGERNEQFF. The V and J genes are TRBV20-1 and TRBJ2-1; 7 bases match TRBD2. Germline V gene sequence: CDR1 DFQATT, CDR2 SNEGSKA (reference sequence). Trimming took 0 bases from V and 7 from J; bases not matched to a gene: 9. This CDR3 has 15 amino acids.

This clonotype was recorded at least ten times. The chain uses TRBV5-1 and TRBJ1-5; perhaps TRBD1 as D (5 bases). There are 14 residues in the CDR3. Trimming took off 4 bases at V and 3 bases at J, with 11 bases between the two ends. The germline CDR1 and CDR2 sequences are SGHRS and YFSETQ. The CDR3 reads CASSPEGTNQPQHF. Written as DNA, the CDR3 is TGCGCCAGCAGCCCGGAGGGGACCAATCAGCCCCAGCATTTT.

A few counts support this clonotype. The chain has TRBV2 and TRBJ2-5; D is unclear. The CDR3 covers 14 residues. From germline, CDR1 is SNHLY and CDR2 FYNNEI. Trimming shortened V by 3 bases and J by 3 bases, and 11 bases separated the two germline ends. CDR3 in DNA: TGTGCCAGCAGTGATCTTGGACGGAAAGAGACCCAGTACTTC. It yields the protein CASSDLGRKETQYF.

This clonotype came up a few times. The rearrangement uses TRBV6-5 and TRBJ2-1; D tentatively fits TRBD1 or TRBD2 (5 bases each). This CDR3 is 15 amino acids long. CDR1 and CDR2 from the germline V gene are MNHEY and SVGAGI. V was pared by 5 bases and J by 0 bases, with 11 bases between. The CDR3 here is CASSGGANSYNEQFF. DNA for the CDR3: TGTGCCAGCAGTGGGGGAGCGAACTCCTACAATGAGCAGTTCTTC.

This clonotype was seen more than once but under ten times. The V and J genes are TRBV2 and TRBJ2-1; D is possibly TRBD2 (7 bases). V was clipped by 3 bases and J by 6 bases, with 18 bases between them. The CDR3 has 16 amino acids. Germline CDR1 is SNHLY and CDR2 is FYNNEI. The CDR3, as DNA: TGTGCCAGCAGTGAGGGGGGGCCCGGCTCAGGCAATGAGCAGTTCTTC. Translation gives CASSEGGPGSGNEQFF.

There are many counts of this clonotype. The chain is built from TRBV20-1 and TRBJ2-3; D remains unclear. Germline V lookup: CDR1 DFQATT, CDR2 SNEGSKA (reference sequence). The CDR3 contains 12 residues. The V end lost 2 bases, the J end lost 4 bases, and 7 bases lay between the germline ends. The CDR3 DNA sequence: TGCAGTGCTAGACGCATAGCAGATACGCAGTATTTT. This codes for CSARRIADTQYF.

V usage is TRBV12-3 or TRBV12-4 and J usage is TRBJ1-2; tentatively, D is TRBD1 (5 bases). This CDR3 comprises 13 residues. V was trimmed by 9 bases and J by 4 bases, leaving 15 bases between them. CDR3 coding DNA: TGTGCCAGTATGGGACCGTCCTTCTATGGCTACACCTTC. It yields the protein CASMGPSFYGYTF.

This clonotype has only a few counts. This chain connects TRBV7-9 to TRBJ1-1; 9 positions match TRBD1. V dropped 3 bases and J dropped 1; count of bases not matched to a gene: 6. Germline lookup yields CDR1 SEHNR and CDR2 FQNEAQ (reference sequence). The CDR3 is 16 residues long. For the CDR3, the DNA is TGTGCCAGCAGCTTTAAACCGGGACAGGGGAACACTGAAGCTTTCTTT. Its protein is CASSFKPGQGNTEAFF.

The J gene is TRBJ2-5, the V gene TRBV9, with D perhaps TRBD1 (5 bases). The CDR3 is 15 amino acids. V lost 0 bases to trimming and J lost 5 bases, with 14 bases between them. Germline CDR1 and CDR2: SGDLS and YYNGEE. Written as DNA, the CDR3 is TGTGCCAGCAGCGTAGGGGGCATCTATGGGGAGACCCAGTACTTC. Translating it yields CASSVGGIYGETQYF. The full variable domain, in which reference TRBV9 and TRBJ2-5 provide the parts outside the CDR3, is DSGVTQTPKHLITATGQRVTLRCSPRSGDLSVYWYQQSLDQGLQFLIQYYNGEERAKGNILERFSAQQFPDLHSELNLSSLELGDSALYFCASSVGGIYGETQYFGPGTRLLVL.

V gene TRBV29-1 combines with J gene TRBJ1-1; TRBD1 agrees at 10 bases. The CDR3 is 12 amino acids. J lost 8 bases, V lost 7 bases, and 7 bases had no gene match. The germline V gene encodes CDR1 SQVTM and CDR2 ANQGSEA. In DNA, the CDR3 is TGCAGCGCTCAGGGGACAGGGGTGGAAGCTTTCTTT. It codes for CSAQGTGVEAFF.

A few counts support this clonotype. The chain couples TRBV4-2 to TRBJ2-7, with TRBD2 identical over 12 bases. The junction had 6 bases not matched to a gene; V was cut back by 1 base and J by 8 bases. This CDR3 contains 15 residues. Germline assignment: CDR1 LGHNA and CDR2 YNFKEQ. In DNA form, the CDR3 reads TGTGCCAGCAGCCAAGTAACTAGCGGGGGGAAAAAGCAGTACTTC. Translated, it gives CASSQVTSGGKKQYF.

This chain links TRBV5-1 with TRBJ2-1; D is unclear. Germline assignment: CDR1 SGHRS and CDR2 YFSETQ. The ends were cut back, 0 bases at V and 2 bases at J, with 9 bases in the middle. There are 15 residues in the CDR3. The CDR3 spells CASSLGYSPYNEQFF. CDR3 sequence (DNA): TGCGCCAGCAGCTTGGGGTACTCCCCCTACAATGAGCAGTTCTTC. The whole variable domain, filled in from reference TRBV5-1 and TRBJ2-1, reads KAGVTQTPRYLIKTRGQQVTLSCSPISGHRSVSWYQQTPGQGLQFLFEYFSETQRNKGNFPGRFSGRQFSNSRSEMNVSTLELGDSALYLCASSLGYSPYNEQFFGPGTRLTVL.

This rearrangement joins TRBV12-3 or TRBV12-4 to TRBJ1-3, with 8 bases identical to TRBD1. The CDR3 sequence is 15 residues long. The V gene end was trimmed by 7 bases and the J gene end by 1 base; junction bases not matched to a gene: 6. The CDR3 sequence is CASTGRGHSGNTIYF. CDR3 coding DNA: TGTGCCAGCACGGGCAGGGGGCATTCTGGAAACACCATATATTTT.

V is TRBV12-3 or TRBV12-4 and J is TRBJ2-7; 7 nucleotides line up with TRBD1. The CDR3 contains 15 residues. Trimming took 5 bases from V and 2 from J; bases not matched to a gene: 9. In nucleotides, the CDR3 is TGTGCCAGCAGTGCTAGCCGGGACAGTCCCTACGAGCAGTACTTC. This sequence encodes CASSASRDSPYEQYF.

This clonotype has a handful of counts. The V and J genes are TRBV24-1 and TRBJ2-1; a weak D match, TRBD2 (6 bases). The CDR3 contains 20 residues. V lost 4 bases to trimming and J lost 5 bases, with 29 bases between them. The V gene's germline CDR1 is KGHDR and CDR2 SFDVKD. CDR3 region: CATSDRRGRGALRYDNEQFF. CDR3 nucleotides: TGTGCCACCAGTGACCGGCGGGGAAGGGGAGCCCTCCGCTACGACAATGAGCAGTTCTTC.

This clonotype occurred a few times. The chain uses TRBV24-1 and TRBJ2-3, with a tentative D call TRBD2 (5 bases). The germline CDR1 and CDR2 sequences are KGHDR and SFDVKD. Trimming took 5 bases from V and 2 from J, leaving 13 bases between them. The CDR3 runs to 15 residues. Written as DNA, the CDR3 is TGTGCCACCAGTGGTGCGGGCTATTCCACAGATACGCAGTATTTT. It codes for CATSGAGYSTDTQYF.

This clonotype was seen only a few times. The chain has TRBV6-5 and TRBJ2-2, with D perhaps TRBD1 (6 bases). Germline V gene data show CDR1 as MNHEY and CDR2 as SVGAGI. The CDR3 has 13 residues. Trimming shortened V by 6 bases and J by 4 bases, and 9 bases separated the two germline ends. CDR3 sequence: CASRNRATGELFF. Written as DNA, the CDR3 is TGTGCCAGCAGGAACAGGGCCACCGGGGAGCTGTTTTTT.

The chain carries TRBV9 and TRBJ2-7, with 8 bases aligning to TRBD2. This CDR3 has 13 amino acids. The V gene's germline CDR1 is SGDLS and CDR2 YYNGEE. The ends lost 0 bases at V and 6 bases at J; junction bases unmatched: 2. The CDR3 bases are TGTGCCAGCAGCGTAGGGAGCGGGGGCGAGCAGTACTTC. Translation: CASSVGSGGEQYF.

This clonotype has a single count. For the CDR3, the DNA is TGTGCCAGCAGTGAAGCGAAGGGGAACCAGCCCCAGCATTTT. As protein: CASSEAKGNQPQHF. The rearrangement joins TRBV2 to TRBJ1-5, with D tentatively TRBD1 (5 bases). With 0 bases removed from V and 7 bases from J, the gap between germline ends came to 10 bases. The CDR3 sequence is 14 residues long. Germline V gives CDR1 SNHLY, CDR2 FYNNEI.

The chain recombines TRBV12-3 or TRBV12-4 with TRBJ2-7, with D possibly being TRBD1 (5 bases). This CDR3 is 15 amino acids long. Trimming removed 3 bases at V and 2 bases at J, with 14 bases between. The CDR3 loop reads CASSLPGQDPYEQYF. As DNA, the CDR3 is TGTGCCAGCAGTTTGCCAGGGCAGGACCCCTACGAGCAGTACTTC.

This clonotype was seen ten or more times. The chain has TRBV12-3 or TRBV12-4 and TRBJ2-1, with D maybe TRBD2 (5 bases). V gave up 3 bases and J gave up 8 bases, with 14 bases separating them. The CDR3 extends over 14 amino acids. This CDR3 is CASSLRRSVDEQFF. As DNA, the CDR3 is TGTGCCAGCAGTTTGAGGAGGTCCGTGGATGAGCAGTTCTTC.

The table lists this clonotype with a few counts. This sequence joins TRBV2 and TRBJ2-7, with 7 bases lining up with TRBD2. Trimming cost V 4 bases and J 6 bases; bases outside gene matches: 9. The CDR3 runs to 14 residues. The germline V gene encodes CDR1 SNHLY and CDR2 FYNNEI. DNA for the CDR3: TGTGCCAGCAGTGTTAACTGGGGGGGATTCGAGCAGTACTTC. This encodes CASSVNWGGFEQYF.

The CDR3 coding sequence is TGCAGCGTTAGTGGGGGCCAATGGGATACGCAGTATTTT. It encodes CSVSGGQWDTQYF. J is TRBJ2-3 and V is TRBV29-1; a weak D match, TRBD1 (6 bases). Trimming shortened V by 5 bases and J by 6 bases, and 15 bases separated the two germline ends. CDR1 and CDR2 (germline): SQVTM, ANQGSEA. The CDR3 totals 13 residues.

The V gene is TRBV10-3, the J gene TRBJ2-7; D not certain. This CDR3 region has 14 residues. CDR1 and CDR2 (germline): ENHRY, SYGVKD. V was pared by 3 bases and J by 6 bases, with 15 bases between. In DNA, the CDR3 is TGTGCCATCAGTGACCCCGTTGAGTCGGCCGAGCAGTACTTC. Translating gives CAISDPVESAEQYF.

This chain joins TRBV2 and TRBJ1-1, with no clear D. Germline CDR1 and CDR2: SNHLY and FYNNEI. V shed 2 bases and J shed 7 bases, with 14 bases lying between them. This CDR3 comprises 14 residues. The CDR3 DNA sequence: TGTGCCAGCAGTGAAATTTGGGTTGATGGTGAAGCTTTCTTT. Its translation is CASSEIWVDGEAFF.

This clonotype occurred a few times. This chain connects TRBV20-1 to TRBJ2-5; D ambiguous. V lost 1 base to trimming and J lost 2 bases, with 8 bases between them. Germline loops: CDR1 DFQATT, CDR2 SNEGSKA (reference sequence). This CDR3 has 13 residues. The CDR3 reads CSARAVSQETQYF. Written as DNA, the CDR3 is TGCAGTGCTAGAGCGGTCTCACAAGAGACCCAGTACTTC.

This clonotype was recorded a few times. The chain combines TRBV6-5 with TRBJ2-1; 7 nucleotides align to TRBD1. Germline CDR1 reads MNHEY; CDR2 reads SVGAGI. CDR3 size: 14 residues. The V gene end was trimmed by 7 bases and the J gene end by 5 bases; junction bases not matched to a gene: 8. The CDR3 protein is CASTAGQGDNEQFF. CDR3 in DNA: TGTGCCAGCACCGCAGGGCAGGGGGACAATGAGCAGTTCTTC.

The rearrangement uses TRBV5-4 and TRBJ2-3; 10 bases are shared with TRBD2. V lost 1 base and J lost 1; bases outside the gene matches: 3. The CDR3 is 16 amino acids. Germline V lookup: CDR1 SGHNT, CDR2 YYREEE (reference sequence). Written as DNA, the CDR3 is TGTGCCAGCAGCTTGTCTAGCGGGAGACGCACAGATACGCAGTATTTT. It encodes CASSLSSGRRTDTQYF.

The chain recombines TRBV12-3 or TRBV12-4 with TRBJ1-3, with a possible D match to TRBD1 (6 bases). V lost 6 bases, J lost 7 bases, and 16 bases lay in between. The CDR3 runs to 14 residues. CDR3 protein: CASSAGGGRNTIYF. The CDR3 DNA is TGTGCCAGCAGCGCCGGGGGGGGCCGGAACACCATATATTTT.

This CDR3 is CASSSTTSGSTYEQYF. CDR3 in DNA: TGTGCCAGCAGTTCAACTACTAGCGGATCTACCTACGAGCAGTACTTC. The chain joins TRBV7-6 to TRBJ2-7; TRBD2 agrees at 8 bases. Germline V gene lookup returns CDR1 SGHVS and CDR2 FNYEAQ. The CDR3 extends over 16 amino acids. J gave up 2 bases and V 6 bases, and 12 bases lay outside the gene matches.